This T cell receptor (beta chain) was captured by sequencing in a study of PD-L1 blockade in urothelial cancer. Study-level information: Male sex and bladder-origin urothelial cancer characterized about 90% of the roughly 29 patients. Median T cell yield from blood was about 150,000. Study-wide results and limits: Enhanced expansion of tumor-associated blood clones at 3 weeks characterized durable-benefit patients.

Using immunoSEQ multiplex PCR, the repertoire was profiled, and TCRdb retains in-frame clones only, with some absent. The sample has some 22,000 clones, 90% seen once. Sampling of each patient yielded between 1 and 8 specimens, collected pretreatment and on-treatment. This clone was counted once. Its target is not known. Germline V gives CDR1 KGHSH, CDR2 LQKENI. This CDR3 comprises 13 residues. The V and J ends lost 5 bases and 7 bases respectively, with 11 bases between them. The origin of this receptor is a woman aged 55 to 70 with urothelial cancer. This chain joins TRBV18 and TRBJ1-4, with a weak D call TRBD1 (6 bases). The sequencing here drew on PBMCs, taken around atezolizumab (anti-PD-L1) treatment. The CDR3 reads CASSTGISEKLFF. For the CDR3, the DNA is TGTGCCAGCTCAACAGGGATTAGTGAAAAACTGTTTTTT.